The 30 T cell receptor beta chains listed next were all sequenced from one sample in a study of cytomegalovirus exposure and HLA in healthy donors. Primers included in the PCR were 60 Vbeta and 13 Jbeta primers. Only in-frame clones appear in the TCRdb table, and some are missing; sequencing was by immunoSEQ multiplex PCR. The table shows approximately 150,000 clones, with 76% occurring only once. Input material: PBMCs. These TCRs come from a male donor in good health and CMV-seronegative.

The gene calls are TRBV28 and TRBJ2-7; a possible D gene is TRBD2 (5 bases). The CDR3 totals 17 residues. Germline V gene data show CDR1 as MDHEN and CDR2 as SYDVKM. V lost 4 bases and J lost 2, with 21 bases in between. DNA of the CDR3: TGTGCCAGCAGTTCCCCGCGGGCAAGCTGGATGGCCTACGAGCAGTACTTC. Protein sequence: CASSSPRASWMAYEQYF. The full variable domain, completed using reference TRBV28 and TRBJ2-7, is DVKVTQSSRYLVKRTGEKVFLECVQDMDHENMFWYRQDPGLGLRLIYFSYDVKMKEKGDIPEGYSVSREKKERFSLILESASTNQTSMYLCASSSPRASWMAYEQYFGPGTRLTVT.

This chain links TRBV20-1 with TRBJ1-5, with unresolved D. The V gene's germline CDR1 is DFQATT and CDR2 SNEGSKA (reference sequence). This CDR3 region has 11 residues. The V and J ends lost 0 bases and 15 bases respectively, with 12 bases between them. The CDR3 region has the DNA TGCAGTGCTAGAGAAGAGTACAGTAGGCATTTT. It is translated as CSAREEYSRHF.

This chain uses TRBV19 with TRBJ1-2; maybe TRBD1 (6 bases). V was clipped by 5 bases and J by 0 bases, with 25 bases between them. This CDR3 spans 19 amino acids. Per the germline V gene, CDR1 is LNHDA and CDR2 is SQIVND (reference sequence). The CDR3 is CASSAYFPQGKSANYGYTF. The CDR3 DNA sequence: TGTGCCAGTAGTGCATATTTCCCACAGGGAAAATCAGCTAACTATGGCTACACCTTC.

CDR3 in amino acids: CASSCLPGSGPEAFF. In nucleotides, the CDR3 is TGCGCCAGCAGCTGCCTTCCAGGGTCGGGTCCTGAAGCTTTCTTT. The chain uses TRBV10-1 and TRBJ1-1; the D gene is possibly TRBD1 (5 bases). The V end was cut by 6 bases, the J end by 6 bases, with 20 bases between. The CDR3 sequence is 15 residues long. Germline loops: CDR1 WNHNN, CDR2 SYGVQD (reference sequence).

V gene TRBV20-1 combines with J gene TRBJ2-1; D gene ambiguous. The CDR3 is 11 amino acids. Germline lookup yields CDR1 DFQATT and CDR2 SNEGSKA (reference sequence). V shed 5 bases and J shed 7 bases, with 9 bases lying between them. CDR3 protein: CSAANRNEQFF. The CDR3 DNA reads as TGCAGTGCTGCCAATAGAAATGAGCAGTTCTTC.

The rearrangement joins TRBV30 to TRBJ1-6, with D possibly TRBD1 on 6 matching bases. The CDR3 consists of 17 residues. Trimming took 3 bases from V and 5 from J, leaving 20 bases between them. Germline CDR1 GTSNPN, CDR2 SVGIG (reference sequence). DNA for the CDR3: TGTGCCTGGAGCCCTATCCTGGGGCAGGGGCATAATTCACCCCTCCACTTT. Its translation: CAWSPILGQGHNSPLHF.

This clone was detected once. The chain employs TRBV5-1 and TRBJ1-5; D ambiguous. The V and J ends lost 1 base and 6 bases respectively, with 14 bases between them. The CDR3 is 15 residues long. The germline gives CDR1 SGHRS, CDR2 YFSETQ. CDR3 residues: CASSLLGGYPQPQHF. The CDR3 DNA sequence: TGCGCCAGCAGCTTGTTGGGCGGGTACCCTCAGCCCCAGCATTTT. Variable domain in full (rest from reference TRBV5-1 and TRBJ1-5): KAGVTQTPRYLIKTRGQQVTLSCSPISGHRSVSWYQQTPGQGLQFLFEYFSETQRNKGNFPGRFSGRQFSNSRSEMNVSTLELGDSALYLCASSLLGGYPQPQHFGDGTRLSIL.

In nucleotides, the CDR3 is TGTGCCAGCTCACTACAGACAGAGCTGAACACTGAAGCTTTCTTT. This encodes CASSLQTELNTEAFF. The chain is built from TRBV18 and TRBJ1-1; maybe TRBD1 (5 bases). Germline V CDR1 and CDR2: KGHSH, LQKENI. This CDR3 region has 15 residues. The V end was cut by 4 bases, the J end by 0 bases, with 12 bases between.

CDR3 nucleotide sequence: TGTGCCAGCTTTGGGACAGGGCATATCTCTGGGCCCCAGCATTTT. It translates to CASFGTGHISGPQHF. The gene calls are TRBV6-6 and TRBJ1-5, with 9 bases matching TRBD1. This CDR3 spans 15 amino acids. Trimming at V came to 8 bases and at J to 9 bases, leaving 14 bases not matched to a gene. Germline V CDR1 and CDR2: MNHNY, SVGAGI (reference sequence).

The chain joins TRBV29-1 to TRBJ2-7; weak D call: TRBD1 (5 bases). The CDR3 is 15 residues long. V was pared by 4 bases and J by 0 bases, with 16 bases between. Germline CDR1 is SQVTM and CDR2 is ANQGSEA. This CDR3 is CSVGLVRVSSYEQYF. The CDR3, as DNA: TGCAGCGTTGGTTTGGTCAGGGTCAGCTCCTACGAGCAGTACTTC.

The V and J genes are TRBV5-6 and TRBJ2-4, with a tentative D call TRBD2 (6 bases). V was pared by 3 bases and J by 0 bases, with 13 bases between. The length of the CDR3 is 16 residues. CDR1 SGHDT and CDR2 YYEEEE come from the germline V gene. The CDR3: CASSSATGVAKNIQYF. The CDR3 DNA follows: TGTGCCAGCAGCTCCGCGACGGGGGTAGCCAAAAACATTCAGTACTTC.

The gene calls are TRBV19 and TRBJ2-2; D is perhaps TRBD1 (5 bases). CDR3 size: 14 residues. Germline CDR1 is LNHDA and CDR2 is SQIVND (reference sequence). Trimming removed 3 bases at V and 3 bases at J, with 8 bases between. CDR3 region: CASSMGRDTGELFF. CDR3 nucleotides: TGTGCCAGTAGTATGGGCAGGGACACCGGGGAGCTGTTTTTT.

The chain joins TRBV6-1 to TRBJ1-1; the D is unclear. Trimming removed 4 bases at V and 1 base at J, with 25 bases between. This CDR3 is 19 amino acids long. Germline assignment: CDR1 MNHNS and CDR2 SASEGT. The CDR3 loop reads CASSARLGRSRIPNTEAFF. CDR3 nucleotides: TGTGCCAGCAGTGCGAGATTAGGGAGGTCGAGGATCCCGAACACTGAAGCTTTCTTT.

The V call is TRBV5-1, the J call TRBJ2-2; 7 bases line up with TRBD1. V lost 4 bases and J lost 2; bases outside the gene matches: 8. CDR1 SGHRS and CDR2 YFSETQ come from the germline V gene. CDR3 length equals 16 residues. CDR3 nucleotides: TGCGCCAGCAGCCCGAAGACAGGGATTAACACCGGGGAGCTGTTTTTT. This encodes CASSPKTGINTGELFF.

The V call is TRBV14, the J call TRBJ2-5; 9 nucleotides align to TRBD1. With 0 bases clipped from V and 6 bases from J, the junction kept 5 bases outside the gene matches. The CDR3 contains 15 residues. In germline, CDR1 is SGHDN, CDR2 FVKESK. The CDR3 sequence is CASSQESGTGKTQYF. CDR3 sequence (DNA): TGTGCCAGCAGCCAAGAAAGCGGGACAGGGAAGACCCAGTACTTC. Full variable domain (remainder filled in from reference TRBV14 and TRBJ2-5): EAGVTQFPSHSVIEKGQTVTLRCDPISGHDNLYWYRRVMGKEIKFLLHFVKESKQDESGMPNNRFLAERTGGTYSTLKVQPAELEDSGVYFCASSQESGTGKTQYFGPGTRLLVL.

The gene calls are TRBV19 and TRBJ1-5; the D gene is possibly TRBD1 (6 bases). Looked up from germline, CDR1 is LNHDA and CDR2 is SQIVND (reference sequence). The CDR3 covers 13 residues. Trimming took 8 bases from V and 4 from J, leaving 12 bases between them. The CDR3 is CASLSQGNQPQHF. The CDR3 nucleotides are TGTGCCAGTCTCTCGCAGGGGAATCAGCCCCAGCATTTT.

The V and J genes are TRBV7-2 and TRBJ2-3; TRBD2 matches at 9 bases. CDR1 SGHTA and CDR2 FQGNSA come from the germline V gene. CDR3 length equals 14 residues. The junction had 11 bases not matched to a gene; V was cut back by 11 bases and J by 5 bases. CDR3 coding DNA: TGTGCCGAAACGGCGGGAGGGTATAAAGATACGCAGTATTTT. Translated: CAETAGGYKDTQYF.

The chain carries TRBV19 and TRBJ2-7; 11 nucleotides match TRBD1. V was pared by 3 bases and J by 6 bases, with 4 bases of the junction left unmatched. The germline gives CDR1 LNHDA, CDR2 SQIVND (reference sequence). The CDR3 length is 14 residues. The CDR3 region has the DNA TGTGCCAGTAGTATGAGGGGACAGGGGGGCGAGCAGTACTTC. It is translated as CASSMRGQGGEQYF. Full variable domain (missing parts from reference TRBV19 and TRBJ2-7): DGGITQSPKYLFRKEGQNVTLSCEQNLNHDAMYWYRQDPGQGLRLIYYSQIVNDFQKGDIAEGYSVSREKKESFPLTVTSAQKNPTAFYLCASSMRGQGGEQYFGPGTRLTVT.

This clone is categorized as medium-sized. V usage is TRBV14 and J usage is TRBJ1-2; the match to TRBD1 covers 7 bases. The CDR3 is 16 amino acids. J lost 4 bases, V lost 1 base, and 9 bases had no gene match. Germline CDR1 reads SGHDN; CDR2 reads FVKESK. In nucleotides, the CDR3 is TGTGCCAGCAGCCAAGCCTGGGACAGAAGGGGCTATGGCTACACCTTC. Its protein product is CASSQAWDRRGYGYTF.

The rearrangement links TRBV2 to TRBJ1-6; TRBD1 might be the D (6 bases). The CDR3 has 15 residues. Per germline, CDR1 SNHLY and CDR2 FYNNEI. V was pared by 1 base and J by 10 bases, with 14 bases between. The CDR3 sequence: CASSEGVQGISPLHF. CDR3 in DNA: TGTGCCAGCAGTGAAGGCGTCCAGGGGATCTCACCCCTCCACTTT.

V is TRBV7-2 and J is TRBJ2-2; 9 nucleotides match TRBD1. This CDR3 comprises 16 residues. The germline V gene has CDR1 SGHTA and CDR2 FQGNSA. After removal of 3 bases from V and 6 bases from J, the junction contained 8 bases not matched to a gene. The CDR3 DNA reads as TGTGCCAGCAGCTTCCCAACGGGACAGGGACCCGGGGAGCTGTTTTTT. Translation gives CASSFPTGQGPGELFF.

The CDR3 DNA sequence: TGTGCCAGCAGCTTCACAGAAGGTTCCCTCGCCCCCCAGTACTTC. Translated, it gives CASSFTEGSLAPQYF. The chain has TRBV9 and TRBJ2-5; D is unclear. The germline V and J ends were trimmed by 4 bases and 9 bases, with 22 bases remaining between them. The CDR3 is 15 residues long. Germline V CDR1 and CDR2: SGDLS, YYNGEE.

V and J are TRBV10-3 and TRBJ1-2; 9 positions agree with TRBD1. The V segment lost 8 bases and the J segment 7 bases; nucleotides outside the gene matches: 5. The CDR3 is 12 residues long. Looked up from germline, CDR1 is ENHRY and CDR2 is SYGVKD. Here the CDR3 reads CAIGRQGGGYTF. The CDR3 nucleotides read TGTGCCATCGGTAGACAGGGGGGTGGCTACACCTTC.

The V call is TRBV7-2, the J call TRBJ2-1, with D tentatively TRBD2 (7 bases). The CDR3 covers 14 residues. The V and J ends lost 6 bases and 3 bases respectively, with 12 bases between them. The germline V gene encodes CDR1 SGHTA and CDR2 FQGNSA. Here the CDR3 reads CASRRGADYNEQFF. The CDR3, as DNA: TGTGCCAGCAGACGGGGGGCCGACTACAATGAGCAGTTCTTC.

The chain uses TRBV30 and TRBJ1-2; a possible D gene is TRBD1 (6 bases). Germline values: CDR1 GTSNPN, CDR2 SVGIG (reference sequence). Trimming removed 4 bases from V and 7 bases from J, with 16 bases in between. The CDR3 loop spans 13 amino acids. CDR3 sequence reads: CAWNRGAGGGYTF. The CDR3 DNA reads as TGTGCCTGGAATCGGGGGGCTGGGGGTGGCTACACCTTC.

V gene TRBV30 combines with J gene TRBJ2-6, with D tentatively TRBD1 (6 bases). The germline CDR1 and CDR2 sequences are GTSNPN and SVGIG (reference sequence). Trimming cost V 4 bases and J 7 bases, with 11 bases left between them. The CDR3 is 13 amino acids. The CDR3, as DNA: TGTGCCTGGACACAGGGAGAAGCCAACGTCCTGACTTTC. It yields the protein CAWTQGEANVLTF.

CDR3 sequence (DNA): TGTGCCAGCAGTTTATCGTCTGGGAGCTCCTATAATTCACCCCTCCACTTT. The encoded protein is CASSLSSGSSYNSPLHF. This chain uses TRBV27 with TRBJ1-6; D unresolved. V dropped 0 bases and J dropped 0 bases, with 9 bases sitting between them. The germline CDR1 and CDR2 sequences are MNHEY and SMNVEV (reference sequence). This CDR3 comprises 17 residues.

The chain joins TRBV5-1 to TRBJ2-1; 12 positions match TRBD2. With 2 bases clipped from V and 6 bases from J, the junction kept 3 bases outside the gene matches. There are 15 residues in the CDR3. The germline CDR1 and CDR2 sequences are SGHRS and YFSETQ. The CDR3 here is CASSFLAGGSNEQFF. CDR3 DNA: TGCGCCAGCAGCTTCCTAGCGGGGGGGTCCAATGAGCAGTTCTTC.

The chain couples TRBV18 to TRBJ2-2; weak D call: TRBD2 (6 bases). The CDR3 spans 15 residues. Trimming pared 3 bases from V and 3 bases from J, leaving 11 bases between. Germline V gene lookup returns CDR1 KGHSH and CDR2 LQKENI. DNA of the CDR3: TGTGCCAGCTCACCTGAGCGGGCCGACACCGGGGAGCTGTTTTTT. Its translation: CASSPERADTGELFF.

The chain combines TRBV30 with TRBJ2-7, with TRBD1 matching over 7 bases. CDR3 length equals 10 residues. Trimming took 3 bases from V and 12 from J; bases not matched to a gene: 5. Germline CDR1 is GTSNPN and CDR2 is SVGIG (reference sequence). This CDR3 is CAWRGTAWYF. The CDR3 DNA reads as TGTGCCTGGAGGGGGACAGCCTGGTACTTC.